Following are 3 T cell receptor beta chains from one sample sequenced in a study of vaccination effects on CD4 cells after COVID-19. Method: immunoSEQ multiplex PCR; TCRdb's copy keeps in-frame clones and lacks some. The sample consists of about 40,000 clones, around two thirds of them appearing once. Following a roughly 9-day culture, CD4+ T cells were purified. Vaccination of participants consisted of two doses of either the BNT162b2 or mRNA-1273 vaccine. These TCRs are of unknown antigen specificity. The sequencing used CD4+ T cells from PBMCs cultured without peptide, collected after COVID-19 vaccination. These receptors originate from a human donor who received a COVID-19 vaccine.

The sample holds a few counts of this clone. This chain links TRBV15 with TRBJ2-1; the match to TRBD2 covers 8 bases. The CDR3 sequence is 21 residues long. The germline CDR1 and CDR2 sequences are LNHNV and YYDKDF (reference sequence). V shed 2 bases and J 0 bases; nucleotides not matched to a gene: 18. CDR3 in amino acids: CATSRPAGVAGPNSSYNEQFF. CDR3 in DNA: TGTGCCACCAGCAGACCCGCGGGGGTAGCGGGGCCCAATAGCTCCTACAATGAGCAGTTCTTC.

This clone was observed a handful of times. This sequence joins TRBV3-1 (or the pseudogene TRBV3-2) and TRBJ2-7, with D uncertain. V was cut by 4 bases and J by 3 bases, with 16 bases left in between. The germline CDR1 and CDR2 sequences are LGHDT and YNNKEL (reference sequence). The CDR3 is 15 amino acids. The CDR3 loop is CASSPTTGWVYEQYF. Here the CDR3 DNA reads TGTGCCAGCAGCCCAACCACTGGATGGGTCTACGAGCAGTACTTC.

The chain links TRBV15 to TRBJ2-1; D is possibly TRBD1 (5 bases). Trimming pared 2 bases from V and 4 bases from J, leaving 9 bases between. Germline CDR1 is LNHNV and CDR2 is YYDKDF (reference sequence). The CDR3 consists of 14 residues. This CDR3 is CATSRLDRYNEQFF. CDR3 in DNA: TGTGCCACCAGCAGACTCGACAGATACAATGAGCAGTTCTTC.